In its sample, the clone carrying this T cell receptor beta chain was seen many times. Its matching antigen is unknown. The sample comes from a study of regulatory T cells in long-lasting Graves disease. Whole-study findings and limits: Sampling was limited to peripheral blood rather than thyroid tissue.

Germline CDR1 reads SEHNR; CDR2 reads FQNEAQ (reference sequence). The V end was cut by 5 bases, the J end by 3 bases, with 6 bases between. This CDR3 is 12 amino acids long. Arm-PCR of CDR3 regions with iRepertoire HTBI primers generated TCR beta libraries. MiXCR, applied by TCRdb to the multiplex PCR reads, yields one record per CDR3 protein. The table records over 350,000 distinct CDR3 sequences, approximately 14% of them present only once. Time point: newly diagnosed GD, antithyroid drugs for less than 3 months. PBMC-extracted RNA yielded the TCR library. These data were also reused for a study on T cells in Graves' hyperthyroidism and ophthalmopathy.

The V and J genes are TRBV7-9 and TRBJ2-3; no definite D call. The clonotype comes from a woman in her forties or fifties with Graves disease. The specimen was peripheral blood mononuclear cells (PBMCs), collected at new diagnosis, from a patient treated with antithyroid drugs. In DNA, the CDR3 is TGTGCCAGCAGCCCAGATACAGATACGCAGTATTTT. Translation gives CASSPDTDTQYF.